The present entry profiles one T cell receptor beta chain with its context. The CDR3 extends over 14 amino acids. The V end lost 7 bases, the J end lost 4 bases, and 13 bases lay between the germline ends. Germline V gene lookup returns CDR1 MNHEY and CDR2 SVGAGI. This sample was included in a study of blood T cell repertoires in COVID-19. Clones were read by immunoSEQ multiplex PCR, and TCRdb kept only the in-frame ones, dropping some. The table shows 250,000 to 300,000 clones, with approximately 93% occurring only once. Seattle researchers signed up patients amid active infection and tracked them longitudinally.

The sample taken for sequencing was peripheral blood. The receptor's source is a woman aged 30 to 39 with COVID-19, enrolled during active disease. V and J are TRBV6-5 and TRBJ2-2, with D uncertain. The CDR3 reads CASIEKLFTGELFF. The CDR3 nucleotides are TGTGCCAGCATCGAAAAGCTCTTCACCGGGGAGCTGTTTTTT.